This T cell receptor beta chain was documented in a study of post-analysis software for immune sequencing data. The study's findings and limits: A few TRBV segments occurring more often in patients than controls included TRBV5-6, TRBV5-1 and TRBV20-1.

Per the germline V gene, CDR1 is MDHEN and CDR2 is SYDVKM. The ends were cut back, 4 bases at V and 2 bases at J, with 15 bases in the middle. The CDR3 sequence is 15 residues long. Prepared TCR beta cDNA libraries contained unique molecular identifiers. A single record per CDR3 protein comes from TCRdb applying MiXCR to the PCR reads. The table has about 540,000 distinct CDR3 sequences, 30% to 40% seen once. Points on this clonotype: Antigen unknown.

The receptor's source is a girl aged 2-17 years with multiple sclerosis. The V call is TRBV28, the J call TRBJ2-7; D possibly corresponds to TRBD1 (6 bases). Sequences were obtained from blood. CDR3 DNA sequence: TGTGCCAGCAGTTCACAGGGTTTCCGTCCCTACGAGCAGTACTTC. It yields the protein CASSSQGFRPYEQYF.